Below, 18 T cell receptor beta chains from the same sample are listed, as sequenced in a study of T cells after posttransplantation cyclophosphamide. Using immunoSEQ multiplex PCR, the repertoire was profiled, and TCRdb retains in-frame clones only, with some absent. The sample has tens of thousands of clones; around 86% are singletons. The sequencing input was PBMCs. The receptors here all came from a woman in her fifties or sixties with a blood cancer, CMV-positive, and with a related stem cell donor.

This chain uses TRBV5-6 with TRBJ1-1; 9 bases line up with TRBD1. Germline CDR1 is SGHDT and CDR2 is YYEEEE. This CDR3 has 14 residues. The V gene end was trimmed by 4 bases and the J gene end by 6 bases; junction bases not matched to a gene: 7. CDR3 coding DNA: TGTGCCAGCAGCAATACAGGGGGCAGGTCTGAAGCTTTCTTT. It codes for CASSNTGGRSEAFF.

The V and J genes are TRBV29-1 and TRBJ2-1; 10 nucleotides line up with TRBD2. The CDR3 loop spans 12 amino acids. Trimming took 5 bases from V and 7 from J; bases not matched to a gene: 2. Germline V gene sequence: CDR1 SQVTM, CDR2 ANQGSEA. The CDR3 region has the DNA TGCAGCGTTCTAGCGGGAGTTAATGAGCAGTTCTTC. It specifies CSVLAGVNEQFF.

This clone showed up just once. This chain links TRBV11-2 with TRBJ1-2; maybe TRBD1 (6 bases). CDR1 is SGHAT and CDR2 is FQNNGV in the germline V gene. V dropped 5 bases and J dropped 2 bases, with 18 bases sitting between them. This CDR3 is 16 amino acids long. The CDR3 bases are TGTGCCAGCAGCCCCAACCAGGGGAGAAGAAACTATGGCTACACCTTC. It encodes CASSPNQGRRNYGYTF.

V and J are TRBV6-1 and TRBJ2-6, with D possibly matching TRBD2 (6 bases). The CDR3 covers 17 residues. Germline loops: CDR1 MNHNS, CDR2 SASEGT. Trimming removed 4 bases from V and 0 bases from J, with 13 bases in between. The CDR3 DNA reads as TGTGCCAGCAGTGGCGTGGGGGGAATCTCTGGGGCCAACGTCCTGACTTTC. Translating gives CASSGVGGISGANVLTF.

CDR3 sequence reads: CASSVVERKQFF. As DNA, the CDR3 is TGTGCCAGCAGCGTAGTAGAAAGAAAGCAGTTCTTC. The V call is TRBV9, the J call TRBJ2-1; no clear D gene. The germline gives CDR1 SGDLS, CDR2 YYNGEE. The germline V and J ends were trimmed by 0 bases and 11 bases, with 9 bases remaining between them. There are 12 residues in the CDR3.

This clone has a handful of counts. Other DNA sequences within the sample encode an identical CDR3. The chain joins TRBV4-2 to TRBJ1-1; no clear D gene. The CDR3 runs 14 residues. Germline CDR1 LGHNA, CDR2 YNFKEQ. V lost 1 base and J 0 bases, leaving 6 bases between the germline ends. In nucleotides, the CDR3 is TGTGCCAGCAGCCAAGGTCAGTTGAACACTGAAGCTTTCTTT. It encodes CASSQGQLNTEAFF.

J is TRBJ1-5 and V is TRBV6-6, with 9 nucleotides matching TRBD1. CDR1 and CDR2 (germline): MNHNY, SVGAGI (reference sequence). V was clipped by 2 bases and J by 2 bases; unmatched bases: 1. This CDR3 has 15 residues. CDR3 region: CASSYGDRGNQPQHF. CDR3 bases: TGTGCCAGCAGTTACGGGGACAGGGGCAATCAGCCCCAGCATTTT.

The chain carries TRBV5-1 and TRBJ2-5; 8 bases agree with TRBD1. Germline loops: CDR1 SGHRS, CDR2 YFSETQ. The CDR3 runs to 14 residues. The J segment lost 5 bases and the V segment lost 2 bases, leaving 5 bases of the junction unmatched. CDR3 residues: CASSFYRDRETQYF. CDR3 DNA sequence: TGCGCCAGCAGCTTTTACCGGGACAGGGAGACCCAGTACTTC.

CDR3 residues: CASTAGVGEQYF. As DNA, the CDR3 is TGTGCCAGCACGGCAGGGGTGGGAGAGCAGTACTTC. The chain combines TRBV6-5 with TRBJ2-7; D may be TRBD1 (6 bases). CDR3 length: 12 amino acids. Trimming stripped 7 bases from V and 7 bases from J, with 14 bases between. The germline CDR1 and CDR2 sequences are MNHEY and SVGAGI.

This clone appeared a single time. The rearrangement uses TRBV5-1 and TRBJ2-7; TRBD2 is a possible D gene (6 bases). The CDR3 is 12 residues long. CDR1 is SGHRS, CDR2 YFSETQ, per germline. V was trimmed by 4 bases and J by 3 bases, leaving 8 bases between them. In DNA form, the CDR3 reads TGCGCCAGCAGCCGGGACTTCTACGAGCAGTACTTC. Translation: CASSRDFYEQYF.

This chain links TRBV29-1 with TRBJ2-7; TRBD2 matches at 9 bases. V was pared by 6 bases and J by 4 bases, with 19 bases of the junction left unmatched. This CDR3 spans 17 amino acids. Germline V CDR1 and CDR2: SQVTM, ANQGSEA. For the CDR3, the DNA is TGCAGCGTCCGTTCGTATCCGGCTAGCGGGATTCTGTACGAGCAGTACTTC. The encoded protein is CSVRSYPASGILYEQYF.

V gene TRBV2 combines with J gene TRBJ2-1; 14 bases fit TRBD2. The CDR3 has 16 amino acids. Trimming at V came to 5 bases and at J to 12 bases, leaving 12 bases not matched to a gene. Germline V gene sequence: CDR1 SNHLY, CDR2 FYNNEI. CDR3 residues: CASSTQPGLAGVGQFF. The CDR3 coding sequence is TGTGCCAGCAGTACACAACCGGGACTAGCGGGAGTTGGGCAGTTCTTC.

V is TRBV27 and J is TRBJ2-1, with a possible D match to TRBD2 (6 bases). Germline-derived CDR1 and CDR2 are MNHEY and SMNVEV (reference sequence). The CDR3 length is 14 residues. Trimming left V 3 bases short and J 3 bases short, with 9 bases between. CDR3 in amino acids: CASSFVTSYNEQFF. CDR3 DNA sequence: TGTGCCAGCAGTTTCGTGACTAGCTACAATGAGCAGTTCTTC.

J is TRBJ2-7 and V is TRBV30; 7 nucleotides match TRBD1. The V and J ends lost 4 bases and 2 bases, in that order; junction bases with no gene match: 8. The CDR3 loop spans 14 amino acids. CDR1 and CDR2 from the germline V gene are GTSNPN and SVGIG (reference sequence). The CDR3 coding sequence is TGTGCCTGGAACCGACAGGGTGGCGCCTACGAGCAGTACTTC. Translating it yields CAWNRQGGAYEQYF. Based on the CDR3 plus reference TRBV30 and TRBJ2-7, the full variable domain is SQTIHQWPATLVQPVGSPLSLECTVEGTSNPNLYWYRQAAGRGLQLLFYSVGIGQISSEVPQNLSASRPQDRQFILSSKKLLLSDSGFYLCAWNRQGGAYEQYFGPGTRLTVT.

This chain joins TRBV14 and TRBJ2-3, with 7 bases matching TRBD2. There are 16 residues in the CDR3. CDR1 and CDR2 from the germline V gene are SGHDN and FVKESK. With V trimmed by 4 bases and J by 6 bases, 13 bases remained unmatched. The CDR3 here is CASSPWTAGVSDTQYF. The CDR3, as DNA: TGTGCCAGCAGCCCGTGGACGGCGGGAGTTTCGGATACGCAGTATTTT.

V and J are TRBV29-1 and TRBJ1-4; a possible D gene is TRBD1 (6 bases). Germline assignment: CDR1 SQVTM and CDR2 ANQGSEA. The CDR3 is 14 residues long. V dropped 1 base and J dropped 7 bases, with 13 bases sitting between them. The CDR3 region is CSVEVLQGSEKLFF. CDR3 DNA sequence: TGCAGCGTTGAAGTGCTACAGGGATCTGAAAAACTGTTTTTT.

The genes are TRBV29-1 and TRBJ1-2; D gene uncertain. The CDR3 is 12 amino acids. Germline lookup yields CDR1 SQVTM and CDR2 ANQGSEA. CDR3 residues: CLGFDDFYGYTF. In DNA form, the CDR3 reads TGCCTCGGGTTCGACGATTTTTATGGCTACACCTTC.

This clone came up once. The CDR3 DNA sequence: TGTGCCAGCAGCAGAGACAGGGCTGGCACCGGGGAGCTGTTTTTT. Residues: CASSRDRAGTGELFF. The chain employs TRBV9 and TRBJ2-2; 7 nucleotides align to TRBD1. The CDR3 covers 15 residues. Germline-derived CDR1 and CDR2 are SGDLS and YYNGEE. The J segment lost 4 bases and the V segment lost 4 bases, leaving 7 bases of the junction unmatched.